This T cell receptor beta chain was retrieved from a study of blood T cell repertoires in COVID-19. This CDR3 contains 13 residues. Germline-derived CDR1 and CDR2 are MGHRA and YSYEKL. V dropped 4 bases and J dropped 6 bases, with 10 bases sitting between them. In the authors' methods: Amplification of reference gene primers was used by the study to estimate nucleated cell counts. Sequencing was performed with immunoSEQ multiplex PCR; in TCRdb, only in-frame clones are kept and a portion is missing. V and J calls and clone size are given by that table; D and trimming were obtained from the DNA. This sample yields around 320,000 clones, of which around 92% are seen a single time; approximately 12% belongs to the top ten.

The chain joins TRBV4-1 to TRBJ2-1; D not resolved. The clonotype was recovered from a woman under 40 with COVID-19, enrolled during active disease. The sample comprised peripheral blood. Here the CDR3 DNA reads TGCGCCAGCAGCCCACAGACCGTCAATGAGCAGTTCTTC. It specifies CASSPQTVNEQFF.